This TCR beta chain was found in a study of T-cell reconstitution after alpha-beta-depleted transplantation in children. V lost 6 bases and J 2 bases, leaving 17 bases between the germline ends. Per germline, CDR1 DFQATT and CDR2 SNEGSKA (reference sequence). The CDR3 contains 16 residues. Unique molecular identifiers were used in preparing the TCRbeta library. TCRdb independently ran MiXCR on the PCR reads; one entry per CDR3 protein. This repertoire shows some 500,000 distinct CDR3 sequences, around 19% found once; its top ten account for roughly 3.3%. The chain recombines TRBV20-1 with TRBJ2-6; D gene ambiguous. Source: PBMCs from the stem cell graft donor, taken from the stem cell graft. The TCR originated in a human donor who donated a stem cell graft to a child with acute lymphoblastic leukemia. The CDR3 DNA reads as TGCAGTGCCCCCGAACTGGGGATCGCTGGGGCCAACGTCCTGACTTTC. This sequence encodes CSAPELGIAGANVLTF.